These 21 T cell receptor beta chains came from one sample sequenced in a study of cytomegalovirus exposure and HLA in healthy donors. Sequencing was performed with immunoSEQ multiplex PCR; in TCRdb, only in-frame clones are kept and a portion is missing. Here the sample spans about 220,000 clones, 85% to 95% being singletons. Sequences were obtained from PBMCs. The receptor set was obtained from a woman in her late teens or twenties in good health and CMV-seronegative.

CDR3 amino acids: CASMPPALLGYGYTF. In nucleotides, the CDR3 is TGTGCCAGCATGCCCCCGGCCCTACTAGGGTATGGCTACACCTTC. This chain connects TRBV6-1 to TRBJ1-2, with D hard to call. Germline V gene lookup returns CDR1 MNHNS and CDR2 SASEGT. The CDR3 consists of 15 residues. Trimming left V 7 bases short and J 5 bases short, with 20 bases between.

The genes are TRBV28 and TRBJ2-3; TRBD1 aligns across 9 bases. V was pared by 6 bases and J by 7 bases, with 8 bases of the junction left unmatched. This CDR3 spans 14 amino acids. Per germline, CDR1 MDHEN and CDR2 SYDVKM. DNA for the CDR3: TGTGCCAGCAGCCCACAGGGGGCGCGAAATACGCAGTATTTT. Protein sequence: CASSPQGARNTQYF. The full variable domain, with the rest looked up from reference TRBV28 and TRBJ2-3, is DVKVTQSSRYLVKRTGEKVFLECVQDMDHENMFWYRQDPGLGLRLIYFSYDVKMKEKGDIPEGYSVSREKKERFSLILESASTNQTSMYLCASSPQGARNTQYFGPGTRLTVL.

The chain employs TRBV18 and TRBJ1-5; D unclear. In germline, CDR1 is KGHSH, CDR2 LQKENI. Trimming stripped 6 bases from V and 2 bases from J, with 14 bases between. This CDR3 is 15 amino acids long. CDR3 bases: TGTGCCAGCTCCACATCCGGGGTTGGCAATCAGCCCCAGCATTTT. It codes for CASSTSGVGNQPQHF.

With respect to this clone: Sequence at one end of the junction differs from germline and may be a read error. The chain uses TRBV11-3 and TRBJ2-1; the D is unclear. Germline V gene data show CDR1 as SGHNT and CDR2 as YENEEA. The CDR3 covers 14 residues. The CDR3 sequence is CASSLVASSNEQFF. Written as DNA, the CDR3 is TGTGCCAGCAGCTTAGTAGCCTCCTCCAATGAGCAGTTCTTC.

The chain has TRBV7-3 and TRBJ1-1; D perhaps matches TRBD1 (6 bases). The length of the CDR3 is 14 residues. The germline V gene has CDR1 SGHTA and CDR2 FQGTGA. V lost 5 bases and J lost 3, with 13 bases in between. CDR3 loop: CASSLQGFDTEAFF. DNA of the CDR3: TGTGCCAGCAGCCTTCAGGGGTTTGACACTGAAGCTTTCTTT.

This clone was seen a single time. V is TRBV28 and J is TRBJ2-7; 7 bases are a match to TRBD2. CDR1 is MDHEN, CDR2 SYDVKM, per germline. V trimming: 1 base; J trimming: 1 base; junction bases outside the gene matches: 7. The CDR3 has 16 residues. CDR3 loop: CASSLSTAGASYEQYF. The CDR3 DNA reads as TGTGCCAGCAGTTTATCAACCGCGGGAGCATCCTACGAGCAGTACTTC.

The chain combines TRBV29-1 with TRBJ2-1, with D uncertain. Germline V gene data show CDR1 as SQVTM and CDR2 as ANQGSEA. Between the trimmed V and J ends, which lost 1 base and 9 bases, there was a span of 10 bases. The CDR3 length is 12 residues. Here the CDR3 reads CSVEVSQGEQFF. The CDR3 DNA follows: TGCAGCGTTGAAGTTAGCCAAGGTGAGCAGTTCTTC.

The rearrangement links TRBV5-3 to TRBJ1-1; a weak D match, TRBD1 (6 bases). TRBV5-3 carries the ORF label, with uncertain function. This CDR3 region has 14 residues. The ends were cut back, 6 bases at V and 2 bases at J, with 14 bases in the middle. CDR3 protein: CARTTLRGNTEAFF. Here the CDR3 DNA reads TGTGCCAGAACCACCCTCAGGGGCAACACTGAAGCTTTCTTT.

The chain combines TRBV29-1 with TRBJ2-5; 7 bases map to TRBD1. The CDR3 runs 14 residues. Losses at the gene ends were 7 bases for V and 3 bases for J; bases not matched to a gene: 11. Germline V CDR1 and CDR2: SQVTM, ANQGSEA. DNA of the CDR3: TGCAGCGGACAGGGTTTCGGGGCGAAAGAGACCCAGTACTTC. Translation: CSGQGFGAKETQYF. Full variable domain (missing parts from reference TRBV29-1 and TRBJ2-5): SAVISQKPSRDICQRGTSLTIQCQVDSQVTMMFWYRQQPGQSLTLIATANQGSEATYESGFVIDKFPISRPNLTFSTLTVSNMSPEDSSIYLCSGQGFGAKETQYFGPGTRLLVL.

V is TRBV4-1 and J is TRBJ2-1; 8 bases are a match to TRBD1. The V segment lost 1 base and the J segment 4 bases; nucleotides outside the gene matches: 9. The length of the CDR3 is 17 residues. CDR1 and CDR2 (germline): MGHRA, YSYEKL. CDR3 in amino acids: CASSQGGGTGVYNEQFF. CDR3 coding DNA: TGCGCCAGCAGCCAAGGGGGCGGGACAGGAGTATACAATGAGCAGTTCTTC.

This chain uses TRBV19 with TRBJ2-2; 9 nucleotides line up with TRBD2. With 6 bases clipped from V and 2 bases from J, the junction kept 10 bases outside the gene matches. The CDR3 has 17 amino acids. Germline lookup yields CDR1 LNHDA and CDR2 SQIVND (reference sequence). CDR3 in DNA: TGTGCCAGTAGCCGCTCTTCTAGCGGGGTAAACACCGGGGAGCTGTTTTTT. It specifies CASSRSSSGVNTGELFF.

The chain recombines TRBV30 with TRBJ1-5, with 8 bases fitting TRBD1. V was pared by 2 bases and J by 6 bases, with 15 bases of the junction left unmatched. Germline assignment: CDR1 GTSNPN and CDR2 SVGIG (reference sequence). The CDR3 totals 17 residues. CDR3 coding DNA: TGTGCCTGGAGTAGGGCAGGGGGCGGTTTAGCGGTTCAGCCCCAGCATTTT. The encoded protein is CAWSRAGGGLAVQPQHF.

This clone was seen a few times. The rearrangement links TRBV5-4 to TRBJ2-7; a weak D match, TRBD2 (6 bases). Germline V gene sequence: CDR1 SGHNT, CDR2 YYREEE (reference sequence). CDR3 length equals 13 residues. V gave up 3 bases and J gave up 5 bases, with 12 bases separating them. The CDR3 here is CASSWGETNEQYF. The CDR3 bases are TGTGCCAGCAGCTGGGGGGAAACAAACGAGCAGTACTTC.

V and J are TRBV28 and TRBJ2-1; D not resolved. The CDR3 sequence is 14 residues long. Germline V lookup: CDR1 MDHEN, CDR2 SYDVKM. The V end lost 10 bases, the J end lost 4 bases, and 17 bases lay between the germline ends. The CDR3 reads CATKSETVYNEQFF. CDR3 sequence (DNA): TGTGCCACCAAGTCAGAAACCGTTTACAATGAGCAGTTCTTC.

This clone has more than one count but fewer than ten. The genes are TRBV14 and TRBJ1-2; D unresolved. Germline CDR1 and CDR2: SGHDN and FVKESK. V lost 1 base, J lost 2 bases, and 5 bases lay in between. This CDR3 region has 13 residues. CDR3 bases: TGTGCCAGCAGCCAAGCACAGAACTATGGCTACACCTTC. It translates to CASSQAQNYGYTF.

V usage is TRBV19 and J usage is TRBJ1-1, with D perhaps matching TRBD1 (6 bases). This CDR3 contains 14 residues. V was pared by 5 bases and J by 7 bases, with 17 bases between. Germline CDR1 reads LNHDA; CDR2 reads SQIVND (reference sequence). CDR3 coding DNA: TGTGCCAGTAGTTTGGACAGTAGGGGATATGAAGCTTTCTTT. Protein product: CASSLDSRGYEAFF.

The rearrangement links TRBV10-1 to TRBJ2-2; 8 bases are a match to TRBD2. CDR1 and CDR2 (germline): WNHNN, SYGVQD (reference sequence). Trimming at V came to 6 bases and at J to 1 base, leaving 1 base not matched to a gene. This CDR3 has 14 amino acids. CDR3: CASSSGGNTGELFF. CDR3 sequence (DNA): TGCGCCAGCAGCAGCGGGGGGAACACCGGGGAGCTGTTTTTT.

The rearrangement joins TRBV27 to TRBJ1-6; possibly TRBD1 for D (6 bases). Germline values: CDR1 MNHEY, CDR2 SMNVEV (reference sequence). V dropped 5 bases and J dropped 1 base, with 12 bases sitting between them. The CDR3 runs to 16 residues. CDR3 sequence reads: CASSTDRPSYNSPLHF. Here the CDR3 DNA reads TGTGCCAGCAGTACCGACAGGCCTTCCTATAATTCACCCCTCCACTTT.

The chain recombines TRBV6-1 with TRBJ1-1; D possibly corresponds to TRBD1 (5 bases). CDR1 and CDR2 (germline): MNHNS, SASEGT. The CDR3 runs to 14 residues. V lost 0 bases and J 9 bases, leaving 14 bases between the germline ends. CDR3 sequence: CASSEAREGPKAFF. The CDR3 DNA sequence: TGTGCCAGCAGTGAAGCGAGGGAGGGGCCCAAAGCTTTCTTT.

In the case of this clone: Other DNA sequences in the same sample also yield this CDR3. The J gene is TRBJ1-2, the V gene TRBV27; D call uncertain. This CDR3 has 13 amino acids. Germline CDR1 and CDR2: MNHEY and SMNVEV (reference sequence). Trimming removed 2 bases at V and 0 bases at J, with 4 bases between. CDR3 nucleotide sequence: TGTGCCAGCAGTTTAACGGCTAACTATGGCTACACCTTC. Amino acid sequence: CASSLTANYGYTF.

This clone appeared once. The genes are TRBV7-6 and TRBJ1-1; 7 bases agree with TRBD1. CDR3 length equals 13 residues. Germline CDR1 reads SGHVS; CDR2 reads FNYEAQ. Germline trimming cut 5 bases from V and 2 bases from J; bases unmatched to any gene: 2. The DNA for the CDR3 is TGTGCCAGCAGCCGGACAGGAAACACTGAAGCTTTCTTT. This translates into CASSRTGNTEAFF.